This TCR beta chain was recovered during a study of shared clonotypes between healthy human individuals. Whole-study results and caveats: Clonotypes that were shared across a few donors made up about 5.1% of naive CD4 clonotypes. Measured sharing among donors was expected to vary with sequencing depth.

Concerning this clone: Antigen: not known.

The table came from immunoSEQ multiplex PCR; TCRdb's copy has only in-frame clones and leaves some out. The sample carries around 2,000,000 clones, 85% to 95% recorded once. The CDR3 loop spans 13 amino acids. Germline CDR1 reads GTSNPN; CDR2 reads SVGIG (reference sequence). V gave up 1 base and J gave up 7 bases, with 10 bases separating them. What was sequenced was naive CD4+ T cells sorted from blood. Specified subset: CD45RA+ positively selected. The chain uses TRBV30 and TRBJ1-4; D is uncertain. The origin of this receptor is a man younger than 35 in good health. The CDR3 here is CAWSGRRIEKLFF. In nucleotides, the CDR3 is TGTGCCTGGAGTGGCAGGCGGATTGAAAAACTGTTTTTT. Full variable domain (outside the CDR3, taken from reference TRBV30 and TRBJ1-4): SQTIHQWPATLVQPVGSPLSLECTVEGTSNPNLYWYRQAAGRGLQLLFYSVGIGQISSEVPQNLSASRPQDRQFILSSKKLLLSDSGFYLCAWSGRRIEKLFFGSGTQLSVL.